The 13 T cell receptor beta chains reported below all come from one sample, sequenced in a study of shared clonotypes between healthy human individuals. TCRdb's copy holds only in-frame clones and misses some; the assay was immunoSEQ multiplex PCR. The sample lists 950,000 to 1,100,000 clones, 75% to 85% seen once, with roughly 0.62% in the top ten. What was sequenced was memory CD4+ T cells from PBMCs. As for subset: CD45RA-negative fraction. The source of these receptors is a man aged 18 to 29 in good health. Some clones in this sample may be carry-over from other donors' samples.

The rearrangement uses TRBV4-3 and TRBJ2-1, with 11 bases aligning to TRBD2. The CDR3 sequence is 15 residues long. J was trimmed by 7 bases and V by 0 bases; bases with no gene match: 2. CDR1 and CDR2 (germline): LGHNA, YSLEER. The CDR3 loop is CASSQETSGTNEQFF. The CDR3 DNA reads TGCGCCAGCAGCCAAGAGACTAGCGGGACGAATGAGCAGTTCTTC.

The gene calls are TRBV29-1 and TRBJ2-3; D gene uncertain. Trimming took 6 bases from V and 0 from J, leaving 13 bases between them. This CDR3 contains 14 residues. The germline V gene encodes CDR1 SQVTM and CDR2 ANQGSEA. The CDR3 DNA is TGCAGCGTCGCGAGGAGTCGCAGCACAGATACGCAGTATTTT. Its protein is CSVARSRSTDTQYF.

The chain uses TRBV21-1 and TRBJ2-7; the table's D call, TRBD2, was not checked against the DNA. TRBV21-1 is a pseudogene locus. The CDR3 totals 16 residues. The CDR3 DNA follows: TGTGCCAGCAGCAAATTGCGATGGGAGGAGGGGAACGAGCAGTACTTC. Translation gives CASSKLRWEEGNEQYF.

On this clone: This may come from a read error, since a much larger clone is one base off. The identical CDR3 is also encoded by other nucleotide sequences in the sample. V usage is TRBV9 and J usage is TRBJ2-4; D gene unclear. The CDR3 runs to 14 residues. Germline V gene data show CDR1 as SGDLS and CDR2 as YYNGEE. Trimming left V 0 bases short and J 0 bases short, with 4 bases between. This CDR3 reads CASSVGVAKNIQYF. The CDR3 bases are TGTGCCAGCAGCGTAGGTGTAGCCAAAAACATTCAGTACTTC.

This clone was detected once. The chain recombines TRBV9 with TRBJ2-1, with D uncertain. Trimming left V 0 bases short and J 3 bases short, with 7 bases between. The CDR3 sequence is 14 residues long. Germline CDR1 SGDLS, CDR2 YYNGEE. The CDR3 bases are TGTGCCAGCAGCGTAGCATCTGACTACAATGAGCAGTTCTTC. This gives the protein CASSVASDYNEQFF.

CDR3 in amino acids: CASSLLAEEQETQYF. DNA of the CDR3: TGCGCCAGCAGCTTGTTGGCGGAAGAACAAGAGACCCAGTACTTC. The chain is built from TRBV5-1 and TRBJ2-5; D remains unclear. The germline CDR1 and CDR2 sequences are SGHRS and YFSETQ. The CDR3 runs 15 residues. V was shortened by 1 base and J by 2 bases, with 12 bases between the two germline ends.

This chain connects TRBV28 to TRBJ1-4, with 10 bases that match TRBD1. The CDR3 is made up of 15 amino acids. Germline loops: CDR1 MDHEN, CDR2 SYDVKM. J gave up 4 bases and V 8 bases, and 7 bases lay outside the gene matches. The CDR3 sequence is CASLRQGAFNEKLFF. CDR3 nucleotide sequence: TGTGCCAGCCTTCGACAGGGGGCTTTTAATGAAAAACTGTTTTTT.

The chain has TRBV28 and TRBJ2-3; D gene unclear. Looked up from germline, CDR1 is MDHEN and CDR2 is SYDVKM. Trimming cost V 8 bases and J 4 bases, with 10 bases left between them. CDR3 size: 12 residues. The CDR3 here is CASQTSSDTQYF. The CDR3 nucleotides are TGTGCCAGCCAAACCTCCTCAGATACGCAGTATTTT.

The rearrangement uses TRBV6-5 and TRBJ2-3, with D tentatively TRBD1 (6 bases). Germline V lookup: CDR1 MNHEY, CDR2 SVGAGI. Trimming pared 0 bases from V and 5 bases from J, leaving 9 bases between. This CDR3 spans 14 amino acids. In DNA, the CDR3 is TGTGCCAGCAGTTACTCCTGGGGGCAAGATACGCAGTATTTT. Its translation is CASSYSWGQDTQYF.

J is TRBJ2-7 and V is TRBV7-9, with D tentatively TRBD1 (6 bases). The germline gives CDR1 SEHNR, CDR2 FQNEAQ (reference sequence). V was trimmed by 4 bases and J by 6 bases, leaving 22 bases between them. The CDR3 has 16 amino acids. CDR3 coding DNA: TGTGCCAGCAGCTCGAGACAGGATGTAGGTTCGGGCGAGCAGTACTTC. Translation gives CASSSRQDVGSGEQYF.

The count of this clone is one. J is TRBJ2-2 and V is TRBV6-1; tentatively, D is TRBD1 (6 bases). The CDR3 contains 14 residues. Trimming shortened V by 6 bases and J by 3 bases, and 11 bases separated the two germline ends. Germline V gene lookup returns CDR1 MNHNS and CDR2 SASEGT. CDR3 protein: CASREQGYTGELFF. In DNA form, the CDR3 reads TGTGCCAGCAGAGAACAGGGATACACCGGGGAGCTGTTTTTT.

The V call is TRBV28, the J call TRBJ1-1; TRBD1 is a possible D gene (6 bases). Germline V CDR1 and CDR2: MDHEN, SYDVKM. CDR3 length: 16 residues. The V gene lost 1 base and the J gene lost 2 bases, with 14 bases spanning the gap. CDR3 bases: TGTGCCAGCAGTTTATATCTGGGGGGGGGCAACACTGAAGCTTTCTTT. It is translated as CASSLYLGGGNTEAFF.

V is TRBV28 and J is TRBJ1-1; tentative D call: TRBD1 (6 bases). V lost 8 bases and J lost 2, with 9 bases in between. The germline CDR1 and CDR2 sequences are MDHEN and SYDVKM. This CDR3 has 12 amino acids. CDR3 nucleotides: TGTGCCAGCCTCAGGGGAAACACTGAAGCTTTCTTT. Its protein is CASLRGNTEAFF.